A single T cell receptor (beta chain) is shown here with its context. Antigen: not known. The data were obtained in a study of CD8+ T cells in alopecia areata. Study details: Patients received oral tofacitinib, 5 to 10 mg twice daily, for moderate-to-severe alopecia areata.

Peripheral blood and lesional scalp punch biopsies came from alopecia areata patients. PBMC-derived CD4+ and CD8+ T cells were sorted. cDNA reverse transcribed from extracted RNA served as the sequencing template. TCRdb's copy holds only in-frame clones and misses some; the assay was immunoSEQ multiplex PCR. The sample has about 200,000 clones; around 62% are singletons. Study-wide results and caveats: Clonality was higher in lesional than normal scalp, especially in alopecia totalis/universalis.

CDR1 MNHEY and CDR2 SVGAGI come from the germline V gene. The CDR3 covers 15 residues. Trimming took 2 bases from V and 7 from J, leaving 18 bases between them. The chain employs TRBV6-5 and TRBJ2-7; weak D call: TRBD1 (5 bases). This clonotype was obtained from a human donor with alopecia areata. The sequences come from CD4+ T cells sorted from blood, collected at week 0. The CDR3 here is CASSYGASRSLEQYF. CDR3 coding DNA: TGTGCCAGCAGTTACGGGGCTAGTAGGTCATTGGAGCAGTACTTC.